This TCR beta chain derives from a study of T cell responses to AZD1222 COVID-19 vaccine. General study points: As reported, nearly half of all spike-specific TCRs target variant regions that are unmutated.

As for this clone: Its cognate antigen is unknown.

CDR1 and CDR2 (germline): MDHEN, SYDVKM. The CDR3 loop spans 15 amino acids. Trimming removed 3 bases from V and 4 bases from J; junction bases left unmatched: 7. Profiling relied on immunoSEQ multiplex PCR, and the TCRdb table lists in-frame clones only, not all of them. Among about 130,000 clones, 90% were seen once, and the ten largest hold approximately 4.5%. The sample consisted of peripheral blood, taken on day 0 of MenACWY control vaccination. The sequence derives from an adult in good health. The chain carries TRBV28 and TRBJ2-5; TRBD2 aligns across 8 bases. CDR3 in amino acids: CASSFELAGGETQYF. DNA for the CDR3: TGTGCCAGCAGTTTTGAGCTAGCGGGCGGAGAGACCCAGTACTTC.